Below are 7 T cell receptor beta chains sequenced from a single sample in a study of cytomegalovirus exposure and HLA in healthy donors. 13 Jbeta primers and 60 Vbeta primers were used for the PCR. Data came from immunoSEQ multiplex PCR; TCRdb stores just in-frame clones and leaves some out. In the table there are roughly 100,000 clones, around 73% of which are singletons. Material for sequencing was PBMCs. These receptors all come from a woman aged 40 to 50 in good health and CMV-seronegative.

This clone was observed a few times. The rearrangement links TRBV4-3 to TRBJ2-6; a weak D match, TRBD2 (6 bases). This CDR3 spans 16 amino acids. V was clipped by 4 bases and J by 0 bases, with 10 bases between them. CDR1 LGHNA and CDR2 YSLEER come from the germline V gene. The CDR3 loop reads CASSPGGSSGANVLTF. The CDR3 region has the DNA TGCGCCAGCAGCCCTGGAGGGAGCTCTGGGGCCAACGTCCTGACTTTC.

The chain employs TRBV28 and TRBJ1-1, with D possibly matching TRBD1 (6 bases). V dropped 5 bases and J dropped 5 bases, with 15 bases sitting between them. CDR3 length: 14 residues. Germline V gene sequence: CDR1 MDHEN, CDR2 SYDVKM. The CDR3 protein is CASSLLTGNTEAFF. Written as DNA, the CDR3 is TGTGCCAGCAGTCTCCTTACAGGGAATACTGAAGCTTTCTTT.

This sequence joins TRBV28 and TRBJ2-1; D is possibly TRBD2 (6 bases). Between the trimmed V and J ends, which lost 6 bases and 7 bases, there was a span of 16 bases. Germline-derived CDR1 and CDR2 are MDHEN and SYDVKM. The CDR3 sequence is 14 residues long. This CDR3 is CASRPPGLANEQFF. The CDR3 region has the DNA TGTGCCAGCAGGCCCCCGGGACTTGCAAATGAGCAGTTCTTC.

This chain links TRBV4-3 with TRBJ1-4; 8 nucleotides align to TRBD1. Germline CDR1 reads LGHNA; CDR2 reads YSLEER. This CDR3 spans 15 amino acids. The junction had 6 bases not matched to a gene; V was cut back by 1 base and J by 8 bases. This CDR3 reads CASSQGDRGGEKLFF. The CDR3 DNA is TGCGCCAGCAGCCAAGGAGACAGGGGAGGGGAAAAACTGTTTTTT.

The chain recombines TRBV4-2 with TRBJ1-2, with D possibly TRBD1 on 5 matching bases. Germline V lookup: CDR1 LGHNA, CDR2 YNFKEQ. Trimming left V 0 bases short and J 5 bases short, with 13 bases between. This CDR3 region has 15 residues. CDR3 region: CASSQDKSAGYGYTF. CDR3 nucleotides: TGTGCCAGCAGCCAAGATAAATCTGCAGGGTATGGCTACACCTTC.

This clone was seen just once. This chain joins TRBV21-1 and TRBJ1-5. TRBV21-1 is annotated as a pseudogene. This CDR3 has 16 amino acids. CDR3 residues: CASSKGWRVGNQPQHF. DNA for the CDR3: TGTGCCAGCAGCAAAGGATGGAGGGTTGGCAATCAGCCCCAGCATTTT.

The chain employs TRBV19 and TRBJ2-2; D remains unclear. The CDR3 spans 18 residues. CDR1 and CDR2 (germline): LNHDA, SQIVND (reference sequence). Between the trimmed V and J ends, which lost 3 bases and 4 bases, there was a span of 21 bases. The CDR3 here is CASSIQSLFRRSTGELFF. In DNA form, the CDR3 reads TGTGCCAGTAGTATTCAGTCGTTGTTTCGGCGGAGCACCGGGGAGCTGTTTTTT.